This T cell receptor beta chain was captured in a study of regulatory T cells in long-lasting Graves disease. V lost 6 bases, J lost 1 base, and 9 bases lay in between. Germline CDR1 is MNHNS and CDR2 is SASEGT. The CDR3 is made up of 13 amino acids. The study's findings and limits: More public clonotypes were shared by persistent patients (2,741) than by new patients (roughly 910). There were preferences for TRBV28, TRBJ1-2 and TRBJ2-5 in persistent disease.

Library construction for TCR beta used iRepertoire HTBI primers and Arm-PCR of CDR3 regions. Authors' data handling: The study identified 50 to 70 TRBV and approximately 13 TRBJ segments across samples. TCRdb reprocessed the multiplex PCR reads via MiXCR and lists one record per CDR3 protein. The V and J calls come from TCRdb's annotation, not from the publication. Counted here are about 380,000 distinct CDR3 sequences, around a sixth occurring once; the ten biggest clones make up about a fifth. The time point was: newly diagnosed GD, antithyroid drugs for less than 3 months. PBMC-extracted RNA yielded the TCR library. EDTA tubes collected nine milliliters of peripheral blood. With respect to this clonotype: Antigen unknown.

This receptor was obtained from a female donor with Graves disease. The rearrangement uses TRBV6-1 and TRBJ1-2; D is uncertain. Sequenced material: peripheral blood mononuclear cells (PBMCs), taken at new diagnosis, from a patient treated with antithyroid drugs. CDR3 nucleotide sequence: TGTGCCAGCAGAAATGACGGTAACTATGGCTACACCTTC. Translating gives CASRNDGNYGYTF.